The T cell receptor beta chain described here comes from a study of T cell responses to AZD1222 COVID-19 vaccine. Looking at the study overall: Analysis merged second doses at about 4 or about 12 weeks. Overall study results and limits: Recipients of two AZD1222 doses showed rising Spike-specific TCR breadth and depth. Repertoires were obtained only post-peak T cell response. There were mostly white British donors and more females than males, and clonal diversity was possibly underestimated.

As concerns this clone: Its antigen is not known. This specimen includes other DNA sequences encoding the same CDR3.

Only in-frame clones appear in the TCRdb table, and some are missing; sequencing was by immunoSEQ multiplex PCR. Here the sample spans about 90,000 clones, about 86% being singletons. The source material was peripheral blood, sampled on day 0 of AZD1222 vaccination. The receptor was isolated from an adult in good health.

CDR3 nucleotides: TGTGCCAGCTCACCAAGGGGATACGAGCAGTACTTC. Translation: CASSPRGYEQYF. The chain combines TRBV18 with TRBJ2-7; perhaps TRBD1 as D (5 bases). The CDR3 length is 12 residues. V was clipped by 2 bases and J by 4 bases, with 6 bases between them. The germline gives CDR1 KGHSH, CDR2 LQKENI.